This T cell receptor (beta chain) was sequenced during a study of CD8+ T cells in alopecia areata. The sequencing template was cDNA reverse transcribed from extracted RNA. Sequenced by immunoSEQ multiplex PCR; TCRdb stores in-frame clones only, minus some. Of 150,000 to 200,000 clones listed, approximately 60% are singletons. CDR3 length equals 13 residues. V lost 6 bases and J 0 bases, leaving 12 bases between the germline ends. Germline V gene sequence: CDR1 SQVTM, CDR2 ANQGSEA. This clonotype was sampled from a human donor in good health. The chain links TRBV29-1 to TRBJ2-7; D is ambiguous. Material for sequencing was CD4+ T cells sorted from blood. The CDR3 DNA reads as TGCAGCGTAGATTCAGGAAGCTCCTACGAGCAGTACTTC. It is translated as CSVDSGSSYEQYF.